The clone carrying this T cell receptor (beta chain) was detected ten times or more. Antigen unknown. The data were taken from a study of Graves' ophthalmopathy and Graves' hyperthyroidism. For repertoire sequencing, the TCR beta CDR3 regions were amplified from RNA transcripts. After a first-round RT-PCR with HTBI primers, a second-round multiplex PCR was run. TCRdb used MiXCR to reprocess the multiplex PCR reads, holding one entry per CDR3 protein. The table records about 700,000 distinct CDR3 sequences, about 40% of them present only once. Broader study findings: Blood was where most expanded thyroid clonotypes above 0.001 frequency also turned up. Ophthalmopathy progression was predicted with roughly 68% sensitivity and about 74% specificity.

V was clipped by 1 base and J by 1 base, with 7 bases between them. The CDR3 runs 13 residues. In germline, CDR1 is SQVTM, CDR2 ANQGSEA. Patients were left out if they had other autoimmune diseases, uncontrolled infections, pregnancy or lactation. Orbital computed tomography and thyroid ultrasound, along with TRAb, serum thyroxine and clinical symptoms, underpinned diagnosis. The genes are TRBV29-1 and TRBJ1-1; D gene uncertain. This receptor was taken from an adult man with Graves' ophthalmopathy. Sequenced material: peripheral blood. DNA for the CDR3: TGCAGCGTTGAAGTGGCAGGGAACACTGAAGCTTTCTTT. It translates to CSVEVAGNTEAFF. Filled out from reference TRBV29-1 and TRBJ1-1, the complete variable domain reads SAVISQKPSRDICQRGTSLTIQCQVDSQVTMMFWYRQQPGQSLTLIATANQGSEATYESGFVIDKFPISRPNLTFSTLTVSNMSPEDSSIYLCSVEVAGNTEAFFGQGTRLTVV.